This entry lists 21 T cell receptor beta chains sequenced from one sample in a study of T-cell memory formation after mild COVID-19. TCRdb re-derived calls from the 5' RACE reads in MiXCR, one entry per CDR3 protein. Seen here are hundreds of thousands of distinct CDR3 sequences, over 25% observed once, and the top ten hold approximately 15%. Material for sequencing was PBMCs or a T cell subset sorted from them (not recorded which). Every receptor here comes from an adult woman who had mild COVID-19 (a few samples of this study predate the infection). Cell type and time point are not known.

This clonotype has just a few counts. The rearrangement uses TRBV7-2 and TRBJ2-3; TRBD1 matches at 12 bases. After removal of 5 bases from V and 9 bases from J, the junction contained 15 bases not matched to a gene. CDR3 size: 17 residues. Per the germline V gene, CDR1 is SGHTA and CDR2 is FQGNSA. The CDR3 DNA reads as TGTGCCAGCAGCCTCAATCCAGGGACAGGGGGCCAGTACACGCAGTATTTT. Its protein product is CASSLNPGTGGQYTQYF.

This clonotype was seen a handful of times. This chain's CDR3 is CASSLLWASNTGELFF. As DNA, the CDR3 is TGTGCCAGCAGCTTATTGTGGGCTTCGAACACCGGGGAGCTGTTTTTT. This chain joins TRBV7-9 and TRBJ2-2, with D uncertain. Germline V gene data show CDR1 as SEHNR and CDR2 as FQNEAQ (reference sequence). V lost 2 bases and J lost 0, with 10 bases in between. This CDR3 region has 16 residues.

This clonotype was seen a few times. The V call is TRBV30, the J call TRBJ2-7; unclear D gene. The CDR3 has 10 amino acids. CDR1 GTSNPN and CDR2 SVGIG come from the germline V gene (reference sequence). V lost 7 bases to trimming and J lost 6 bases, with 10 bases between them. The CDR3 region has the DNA TGTGCCTTCGGAATGGTCGAGCAGTACTTC. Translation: CAFGMVEQYF.

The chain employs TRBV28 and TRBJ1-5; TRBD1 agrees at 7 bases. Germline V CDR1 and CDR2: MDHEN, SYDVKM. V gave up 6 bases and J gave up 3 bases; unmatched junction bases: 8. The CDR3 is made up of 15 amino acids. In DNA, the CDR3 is TGTGCCAGCAGATCGGACAGGAAGAACAATCAGCCCCAGCATTTT. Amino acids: CASRSDRKNNQPQHF.

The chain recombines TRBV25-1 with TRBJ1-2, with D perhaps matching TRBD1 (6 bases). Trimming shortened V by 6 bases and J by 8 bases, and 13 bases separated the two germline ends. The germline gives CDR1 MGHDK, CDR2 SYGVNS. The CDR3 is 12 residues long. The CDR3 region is CASSGTMEGYTF. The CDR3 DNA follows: TGTGCCAGCAGCGGGACAATGGAGGGCTACACCTTC.

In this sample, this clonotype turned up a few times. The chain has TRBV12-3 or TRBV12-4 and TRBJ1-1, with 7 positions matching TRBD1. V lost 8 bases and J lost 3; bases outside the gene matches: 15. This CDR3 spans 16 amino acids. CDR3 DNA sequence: TGTGCCAGCGGGGGAGGGACAGTCTTTGGGGACACTGAAGCTTTCTTT. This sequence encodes CASGGGTVFGDTEAFF.

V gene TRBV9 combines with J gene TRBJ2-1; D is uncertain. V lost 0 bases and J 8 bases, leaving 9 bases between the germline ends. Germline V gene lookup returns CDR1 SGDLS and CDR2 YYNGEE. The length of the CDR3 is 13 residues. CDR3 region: CASSVAPADEQFF. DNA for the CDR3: TGTGCCAGCAGCGTAGCCCCCGCCGATGAGCAGTTCTTC.

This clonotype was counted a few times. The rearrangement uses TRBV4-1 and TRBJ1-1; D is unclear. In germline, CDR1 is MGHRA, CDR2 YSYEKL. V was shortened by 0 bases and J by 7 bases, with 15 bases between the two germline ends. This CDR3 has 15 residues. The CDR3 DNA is TGCGCCAGCAGCCAAGAACGTAACAGTCGGGGTGAAGCTTTCTTT. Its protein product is CASSQERNSRGEAFF.

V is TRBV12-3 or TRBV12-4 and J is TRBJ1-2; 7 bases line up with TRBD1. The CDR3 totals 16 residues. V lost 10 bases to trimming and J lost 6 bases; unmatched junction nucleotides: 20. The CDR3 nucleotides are TGTGCCACGCGAGACAGGAAAAGGGGGCGCTTGGATGGCTACACCTTC. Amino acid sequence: CATRDRKRGRLDGYTF.

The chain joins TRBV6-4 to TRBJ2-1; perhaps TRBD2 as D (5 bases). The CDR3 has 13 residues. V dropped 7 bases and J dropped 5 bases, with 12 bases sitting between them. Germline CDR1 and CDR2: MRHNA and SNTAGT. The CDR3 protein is CASTVAGNNEQFF. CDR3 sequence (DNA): TGTGCCAGCACAGTGGCCGGGAACAATGAGCAGTTCTTC.

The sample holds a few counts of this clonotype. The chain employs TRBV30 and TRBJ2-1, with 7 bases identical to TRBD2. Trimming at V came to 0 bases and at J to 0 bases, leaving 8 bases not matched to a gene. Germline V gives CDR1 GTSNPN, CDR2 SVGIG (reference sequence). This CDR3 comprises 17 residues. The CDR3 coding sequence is TGTGCCTGGAGTGTAATGGCGGGAGCTACCTCCTACAATGAGCAGTTCTTC. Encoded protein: CAWSVMAGATSYNEQFF.

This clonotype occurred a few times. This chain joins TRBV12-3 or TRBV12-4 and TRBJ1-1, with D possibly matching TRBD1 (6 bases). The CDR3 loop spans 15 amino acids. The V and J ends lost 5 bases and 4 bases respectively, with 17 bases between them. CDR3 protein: CASSLPQEQGTEAFF. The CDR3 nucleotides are TGTGCCAGCAGTCTCCCCCAAGAACAGGGCACTGAAGCTTTCTTT.

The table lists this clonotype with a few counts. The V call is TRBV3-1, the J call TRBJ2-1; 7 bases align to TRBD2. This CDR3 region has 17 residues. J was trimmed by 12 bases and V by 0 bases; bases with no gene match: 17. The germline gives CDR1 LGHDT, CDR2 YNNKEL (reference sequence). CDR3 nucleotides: TGTGCCAGCAGCCAAGATCCGGCGGGGGAGAGGGCAAGTCTGCAGTTCTTC. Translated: CASSQDPAGERASLQFF.

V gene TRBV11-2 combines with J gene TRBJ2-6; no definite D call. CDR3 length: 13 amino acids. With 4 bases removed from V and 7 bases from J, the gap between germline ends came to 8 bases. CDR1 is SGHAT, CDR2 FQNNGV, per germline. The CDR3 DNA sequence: TGTGCCAGCAGCTCCCAGTCCGCCAACGTCCTGACTTTC. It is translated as CASSSQSANVLTF.

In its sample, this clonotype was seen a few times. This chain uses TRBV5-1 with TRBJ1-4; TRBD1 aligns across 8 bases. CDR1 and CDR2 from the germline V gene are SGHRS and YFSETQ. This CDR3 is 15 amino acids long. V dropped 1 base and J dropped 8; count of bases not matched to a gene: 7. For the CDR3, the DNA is TGCGCCAGCAGCTTGAGGTCAGGGGGCGTCGAAAAACTGTTTTTT. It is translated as CASSLRSGGVEKLFF. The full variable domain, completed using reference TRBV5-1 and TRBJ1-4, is KAGVTQTPRYLIKTRGQQVTLSCSPISGHRSVSWYQQTPGQGLQFLFEYFSETQRNKGNFPGRFSGRQFSNSRSEMNVSTLELGDSALYLCASSLRSGGVEKLFFGSGTQLSVL.

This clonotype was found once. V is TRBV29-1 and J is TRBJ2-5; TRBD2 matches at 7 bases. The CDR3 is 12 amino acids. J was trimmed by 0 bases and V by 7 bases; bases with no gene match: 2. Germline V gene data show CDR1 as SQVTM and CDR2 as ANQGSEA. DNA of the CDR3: TGCAGCGCCGGGACTAACCAAGAGACCCAGTACTTC. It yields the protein CSAGTNQETQYF.

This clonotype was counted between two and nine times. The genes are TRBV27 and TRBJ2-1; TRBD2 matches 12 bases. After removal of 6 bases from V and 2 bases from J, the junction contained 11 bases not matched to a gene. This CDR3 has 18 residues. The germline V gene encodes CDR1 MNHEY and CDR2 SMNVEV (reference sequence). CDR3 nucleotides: TGTGCCAGCAGGCTCGATGGACTAGCGGGAATCACCTACAATGAGCAGTTCTTC. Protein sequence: CASRLDGLAGITYNEQFF.

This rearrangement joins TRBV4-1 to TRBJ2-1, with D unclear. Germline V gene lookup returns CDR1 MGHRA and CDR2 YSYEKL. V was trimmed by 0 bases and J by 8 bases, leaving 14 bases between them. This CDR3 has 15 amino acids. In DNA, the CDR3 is TGCGCCAGCAGCCAAGAGATAGCAGCTGACTATGAGCAGTTCTTC. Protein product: CASSQEIAADYEQFF.

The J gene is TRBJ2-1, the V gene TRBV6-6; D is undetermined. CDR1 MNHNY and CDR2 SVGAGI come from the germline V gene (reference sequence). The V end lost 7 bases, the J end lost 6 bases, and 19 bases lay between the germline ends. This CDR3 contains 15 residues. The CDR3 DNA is TGTGCCAGCACCGCCCTTCTTACAAAGAGCAATGAGCAGTTCTTC. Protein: CASTALLTKSNEQFF.

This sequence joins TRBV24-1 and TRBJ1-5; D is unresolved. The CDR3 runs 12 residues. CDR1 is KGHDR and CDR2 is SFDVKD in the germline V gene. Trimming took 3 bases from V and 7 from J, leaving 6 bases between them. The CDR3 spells CATSDPGQPQHF. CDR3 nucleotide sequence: TGTGCCACCAGTGATCCTGGCCAGCCCCAGCATTTT.

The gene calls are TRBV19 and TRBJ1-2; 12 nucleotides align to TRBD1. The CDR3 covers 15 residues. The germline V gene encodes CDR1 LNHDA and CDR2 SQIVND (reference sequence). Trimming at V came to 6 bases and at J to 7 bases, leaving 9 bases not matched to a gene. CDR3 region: CASREPGQGARGYTF. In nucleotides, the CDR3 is TGTGCCAGTAGAGAACCGGGACAGGGGGCGCGTGGCTACACCTTC. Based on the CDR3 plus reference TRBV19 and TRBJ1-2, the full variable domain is DGGITQSPKYLFRKEGQNVTLSCEQNLNHDAMYWYRQDPGQGLRLIYYSQIVNDFQKGDIAEGYSVSREKKESFPLTVTSAQKNPTAFYLCASREPGQGARGYTFGSGTRLTVV.